The T cell receptor beta chain under discussion was sequenced for a study of human T cells and chemical hapten exposure. Study background: Alopecia areata, totalis and universalis patients, mostly female, were included. Study-wide results and caveats: The donor cohort had alopecia, so its immune response may not match that of healthy people.

Trimming took off 3 bases at V and 6 bases at J, with 12 bases between the two ends. The CDR3 length is 14 residues. Germline V gives CDR1 MGHDK, CDR2 SYGVNS. This clonotype occurred many times. As yet, its antigen is unknown. Sample time point: patch test 2, 6 weeks after DPC sensitization. Treatment reported: therapeutic diphenylcyclopropenone sensitization with weekly scalp DPC. Under the authors' procedure: Per sample, the median was 95,638 TCRs, with values from approximately 25,000 to 650,000. TCRdb fed the RACE reads into MiXCR, producing one record per CDR3 protein. In this record, the V and J calls reflect TCRdb's handling and not the investigators' own analysis. The profile shows tens of thousands of distinct CDR3 sequences, 10% of them singletons.

The receptor was derived from a woman between 25 and 40 years old with alopecia areata. Some clones in this sample may be carry-over from other donors' samples. The material sequenced was whole blood, taken in connection with sensitization to the hapten diphenylcyclopropenone (DPC). The V gene is TRBV25-1, the J gene TRBJ2-1, with D possibly being TRBD1 (5 bases). The CDR3: CASSDRVFGNEQFF. CDR3 bases: TGTGCCAGCAGTGACAGGGTCTTCGGCAATGAGCAGTTCTTC. Full variable domain (outside the CDR3, taken from reference TRBV25-1 and TRBJ2-1): EADIYQTPRYLVIGTGKKITLECSQTMGHDKMYWYQQDPGMELHLIHYSYGVNSTEKGDLSSESTVSRIRTEHFPLTLESARPSHTSQYLCASSDRVFGNEQFFGPGTRLTVL.